Included here is one T cell receptor (beta chain) sequence, with context. Other DNA sequences within the sample encode an identical CDR3. This entry comes from a study of shared clonotypes between healthy human individuals. Study details: Aged between 18 and 49, the donors were two women and a few men.

V gave up 3 bases and J gave up 0 bases, with 9 bases separating them. The length of the CDR3 is 15 residues. Germline-derived CDR1 and CDR2 are SGHNT and YENEEA. Every immunoSEQ plate was one replicate of a subset's evenly spread DNA. The protocol was immunoSEQ multiplex PCR, while the TCRdb copy is restricted to in-frame clones and leaves out a portion. The sample carries 2,500,000 or so clones, roughly 92% recorded once. A CD45RA+ naive subset and a CD45RA-negative memory subset were split from CD4+ cells. The rearrangement uses TRBV11-3 and TRBJ2-1; D gene unclear. The TCR sequence derives from a young man in good health. Sequencing was carried out using naive CD4+ T cells sorted from blood. As to subset: CD45RA+ positively selected. In DNA, the CDR3 is TGTGCCAGCAGCTTGGGCGGTAGCTCCTACAATGAGCAGTTCTTC. Translation: CASSLGGSSYNEQFF.